This TCR beta chain was found in a study of cytomegalovirus exposure and HLA in healthy donors. Study-level results: As a later analysis revealed, most CMV-associated TCR beta chains appeared HLA-restricted. Beyond CMV serostatus, there was no information to go on about immune exposure.

A remark on this clone: Its antigen is not known.

Germline V gene lookup returns CDR1 SGHVS and CDR2 FNYEAQ. The CDR3 is 15 amino acids. J gave up 5 bases and V 4 bases, and 6 bases lay outside the gene matches. It was with 60 Vbeta and 13 Jbeta primers that the PCR ran. The method was immunoSEQ multiplex PCR; TCRdb's version includes in-frame clones alone and lacks a portion of them. Among a few hundred thousand clones listed, roughly 86% were seen once. The chain links TRBV7-6 to TRBJ2-1; 9 bases line up with TRBD2. This clonotype was obtained from a woman between 40 and 55 years old in good health and CMV-seropositive. Sequencing was performed on PBMCs. CDR3 amino acids: CASSSGTSSHNEQFF. For the CDR3, the DNA is TGTGCCAGCAGCTCCGGGACTAGCAGCCACAATGAGCAGTTCTTC.